This entry concerns a single T cell receptor beta chain. A much larger clone differs from this one at a single base, so this may be a read error. Germline CDR1 and CDR2: GTSNPN and SVGIG (reference sequence). CDR3 size: 15 residues. Trimming took off 4 bases at V and 4 bases at J, with 20 bases between the two ends. RNA transcripts served as the template for amplifying TCR beta CDR3 regions. With the HTBI primer set, the TCR CDR3 went through a first round of RT-PCR. TCRdb redid the calling of the multiplex PCR reads with MiXCR, one entry per CDR3 protein. This table holds fewer than 900,000 distinct CDR3 sequences, about 19% found once. The study enrolled patients aged 18 to 65 with newly diagnosed hyperthyroidism of under 2 months' duration. The PBMCs were taken from approximately 9.7 ml of fresh peripheral blood. The data stem from a study of T cells in Graves' hyperthyroidism and ophthalmopathy. Looking at the study overall: At initial diagnosis, before any treatment had begun, peripheral blood was obtained.

What was sequenced was blood. The receptor was isolated from a woman aged 50 to 60 with Graves' hyperthyroidism that later progressed to Graves' ophthalmopathy. The rearrangement uses TRBV30 and TRBJ2-7; no clear D gene. For the CDR3, the DNA is TGTGCCTGGACTACTCCCGGGTACAAGTCGTACGAGCAGTACTTC. This codes for CAWTTPGYKSYEQYF.